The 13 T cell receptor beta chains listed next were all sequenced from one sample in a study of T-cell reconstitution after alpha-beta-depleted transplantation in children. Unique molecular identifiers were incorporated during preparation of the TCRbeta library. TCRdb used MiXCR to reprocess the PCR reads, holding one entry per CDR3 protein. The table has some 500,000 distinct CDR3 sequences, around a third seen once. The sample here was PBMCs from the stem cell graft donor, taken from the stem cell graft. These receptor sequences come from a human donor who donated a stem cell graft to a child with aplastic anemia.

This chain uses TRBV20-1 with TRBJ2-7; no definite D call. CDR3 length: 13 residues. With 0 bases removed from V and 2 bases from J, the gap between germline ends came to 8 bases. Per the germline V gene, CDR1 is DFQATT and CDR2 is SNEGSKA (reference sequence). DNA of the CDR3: TGCAGTGCTAGAGATACTGGACCCTACGAGCAGTACTTC. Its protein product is CSARDTGPYEQYF.

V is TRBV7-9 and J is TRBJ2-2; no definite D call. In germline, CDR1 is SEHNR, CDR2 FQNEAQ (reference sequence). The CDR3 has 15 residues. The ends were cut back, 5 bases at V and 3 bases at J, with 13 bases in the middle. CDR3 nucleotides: TGTGCCAGCAGCGTTATCCGGGCGGACACCGGGGAGCTGTTTTTT. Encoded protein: CASSVIRADTGELFF.

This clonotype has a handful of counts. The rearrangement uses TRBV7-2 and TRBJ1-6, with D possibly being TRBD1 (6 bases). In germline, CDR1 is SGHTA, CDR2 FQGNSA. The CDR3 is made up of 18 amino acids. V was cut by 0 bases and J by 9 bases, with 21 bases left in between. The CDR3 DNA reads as TGTGCCAGCAGCTTAGCGGTTTCTACAGGGATCGGGGGTTCACCCCTCCACTTT. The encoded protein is CASSLAVSTGIGGSPLHF.

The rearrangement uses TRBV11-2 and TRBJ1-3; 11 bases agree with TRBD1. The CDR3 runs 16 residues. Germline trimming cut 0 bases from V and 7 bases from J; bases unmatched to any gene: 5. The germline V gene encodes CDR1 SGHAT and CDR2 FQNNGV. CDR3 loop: CASSLDRDRGWNTIYF. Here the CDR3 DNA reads TGTGCCAGCAGCTTAGACCGGGACAGGGGGTGGAACACCATATATTTT. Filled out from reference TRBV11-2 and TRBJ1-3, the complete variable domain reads EAGVAQSPRYKIIEKRQSVAFWCNPISGHATLYWYQQILGQGPKLLIQFQNNGVVDDSQLPKDRFSAERLKGVDSTLKIQPAKLEDSAVYLCASSLDRDRGWNTIYFGEGSWLTVV.

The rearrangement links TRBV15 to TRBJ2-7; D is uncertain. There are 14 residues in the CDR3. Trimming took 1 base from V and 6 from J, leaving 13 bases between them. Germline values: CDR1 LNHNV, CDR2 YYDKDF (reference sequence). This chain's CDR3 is CATSRGQLTAEQYF. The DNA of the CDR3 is TGTGCCACCAGCAGAGGCCAACTAACAGCCGAGCAGTACTTC.

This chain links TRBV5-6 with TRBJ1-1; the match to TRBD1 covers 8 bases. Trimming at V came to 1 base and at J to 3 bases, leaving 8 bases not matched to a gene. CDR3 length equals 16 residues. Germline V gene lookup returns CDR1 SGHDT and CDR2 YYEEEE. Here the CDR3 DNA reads TGTGCCAGCAGCTTGCCGGGACAGGAGGCCTACACTGAAGCTTTCTTT. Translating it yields CASSLPGQEAYTEAFF.

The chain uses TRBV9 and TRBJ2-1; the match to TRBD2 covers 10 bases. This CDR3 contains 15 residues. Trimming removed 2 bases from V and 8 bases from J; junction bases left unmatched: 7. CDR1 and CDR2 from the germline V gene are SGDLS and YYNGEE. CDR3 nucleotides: TGTGCCAGCAGCGTTCTAGCGGGAGCTCTCGATGAGCAGTTCTTC. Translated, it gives CASSVLAGALDEQFF.

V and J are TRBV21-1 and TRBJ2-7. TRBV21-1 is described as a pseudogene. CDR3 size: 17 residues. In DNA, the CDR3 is TGTGCCAGCAGCAAAGGATCTCTTCCGGGGAACACCTACGAGCAGTACGTC. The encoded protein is CASSKGSLPGNTYEQYV.

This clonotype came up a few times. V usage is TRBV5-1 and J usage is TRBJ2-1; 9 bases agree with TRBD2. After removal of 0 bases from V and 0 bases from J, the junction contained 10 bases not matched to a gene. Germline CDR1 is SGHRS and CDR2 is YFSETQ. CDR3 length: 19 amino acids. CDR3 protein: CASSLVASGAGSSYNEQFF. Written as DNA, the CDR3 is TGCGCCAGCAGCTTGGTGGCTAGCGGGGCGGGAAGCTCCTACAATGAGCAGTTCTTC.

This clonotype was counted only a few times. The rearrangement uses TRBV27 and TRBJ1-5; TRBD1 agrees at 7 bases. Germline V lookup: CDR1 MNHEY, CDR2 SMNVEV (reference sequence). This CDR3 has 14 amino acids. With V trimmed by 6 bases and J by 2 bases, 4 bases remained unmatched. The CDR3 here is CASRLQGGNQPQHF. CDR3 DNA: TGTGCCAGCAGACTTCAGGGGGGCAATCAGCCCCAGCATTTT.

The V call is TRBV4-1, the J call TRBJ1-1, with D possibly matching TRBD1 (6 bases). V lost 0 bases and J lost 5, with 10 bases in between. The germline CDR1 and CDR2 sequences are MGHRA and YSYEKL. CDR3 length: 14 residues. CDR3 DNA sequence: TGCGCCAGCAGCCAAGATCGGGGGGCGACTGAAGCTTTCTTT. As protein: CASSQDRGATEAFF.

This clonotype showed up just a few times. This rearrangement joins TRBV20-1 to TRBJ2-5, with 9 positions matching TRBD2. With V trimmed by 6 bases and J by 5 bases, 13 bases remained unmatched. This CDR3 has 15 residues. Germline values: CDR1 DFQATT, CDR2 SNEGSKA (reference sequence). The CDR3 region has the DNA TGCAGTGCCGACCGGACTAGCGTTTCCAGGGAGACCCAGTACTTC. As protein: CSADRTSVSRETQYF.

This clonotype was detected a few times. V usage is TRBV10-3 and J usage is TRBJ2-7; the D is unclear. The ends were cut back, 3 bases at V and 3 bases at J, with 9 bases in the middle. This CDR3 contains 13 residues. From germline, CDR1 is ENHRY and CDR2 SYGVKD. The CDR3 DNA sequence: TGTGCCATCAGTGAAAGTGGCGACTACGAGCAGTACGTC. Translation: CAISESGDYEQYV.